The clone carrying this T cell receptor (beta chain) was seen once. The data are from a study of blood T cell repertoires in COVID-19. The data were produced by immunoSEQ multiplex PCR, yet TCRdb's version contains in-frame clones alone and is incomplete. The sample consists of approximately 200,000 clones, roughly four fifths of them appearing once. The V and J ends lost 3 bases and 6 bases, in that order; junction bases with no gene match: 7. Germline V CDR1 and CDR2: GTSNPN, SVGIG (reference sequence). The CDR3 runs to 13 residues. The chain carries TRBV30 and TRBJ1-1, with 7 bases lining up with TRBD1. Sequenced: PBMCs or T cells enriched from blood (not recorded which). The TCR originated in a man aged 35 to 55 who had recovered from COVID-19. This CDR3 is CAWRKQGRAEAFF. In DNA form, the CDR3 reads TGTGCCTGGAGGAAACAGGGGCGGGCTGAAGCTTTCTTT.